The 19 T cell receptor beta chains in this list originate from one sample, sequenced in a study of early T cells in non-severe SARS-CoV-2 infection. TCRdb recomputed calls from the 5' RACE reads with MiXCR, one row per CDR3 protein. The sample has more than 90,000 distinct CDR3 sequences, roughly 13% seen once. Sequencing was done on a sample of whole blood. Receptor source: an adult who was a healthcare worker with PCR-confirmed SARS-CoV-2 infection or an uninfected control (not recorded which).

There are many counts of this clonotype. The V call is TRBV4-3, the J call TRBJ1-5, with D hard to call. Germline assignment: CDR1 LGHNA and CDR2 YSLEER. The ends were cut back, 0 bases at V and 0 bases at J, with 6 bases in the middle. The CDR3 has 15 residues. CDR3 sequence (DNA): TGCGCCAGCAGCCAAGATCGGTTTAGCAATCAGCCCCAGCATTTT. It encodes CASSQDRFSNQPQHF.

As to this clonotype: Possible read error: a much larger clone is one base away. The chain joins TRBV7-8 to TRBJ1-4, with D perhaps TRBD1 (5 bases). Looked up from germline, CDR1 is SGHVS and CDR2 is FQNEAQ. V lost 5 bases and J 5 bases, leaving 18 bases between the germline ends. There are 16 residues in the CDR3. In DNA, the CDR3 is TGTGCCAGCAGCGCAGGACGGGGGGTGATAAATGAAAAACTGTTTTTT. Residues: CASSAGRGVINEKLFF. The full variable domain, rest sourced from reference TRBV7-8 and TRBJ1-4, is GAGVSQSPRYKVAKRGQDVALRCDPISGHVSLFWYQQALGQGPEFLTYFQNEAQLDKSGLPSDRFFAERPEGSVSTLKIQRTQQEDSAVYLCASSAGRGVINEKLFFGSGTQLSVL.

This clonotype was seen ten or more times. The J gene is TRBJ1-2, the V gene TRBV20-1; D perhaps matches TRBD1 (6 bases). CDR1 is DFQATT and CDR2 is SNEGSKA in the germline V gene (reference sequence). Trimming shortened V by 2 bases and J by 5 bases, and 18 bases separated the two germline ends. CDR3 length: 15 residues. CDR3 coding DNA: TGCAGTGCTAGACCCTCGACAGGCCAATATTATGGCTACACCTTC. Its translation: CSARPSTGQYYGYTF.

In regard to this clonotype: Possible read error: a much larger clone is one base away. The chain recombines TRBV10-3 with TRBJ1-1; D is perhaps TRBD1 (6 bases). From germline, CDR1 is ENHRY and CDR2 SYGVKD. The CDR3 consists of 15 residues. V was pared by 6 bases and J by 6 bases, with 20 bases between. The DNA for the CDR3 is TGTGCCATCAGCAACCCCGTGGGGGGGCGGGCTGAAGCTTTCTTT. This codes for CAISNPVGGRAEAFF.

The chain recombines TRBV28 with TRBJ2-7; D gene uncertain. This CDR3 spans 12 amino acids. The germline gives CDR1 MDHEN, CDR2 SYDVKM. V lost 6 bases and J lost 13, with 19 bases in between. The DNA of the CDR3 is TGTGCCAGCAGCCCTACACGAGGCAACCCATACTTC. This encodes CASSPTRGNPYF.

In this sample, this clonotype turned up many times. This chain uses TRBV5-1 with TRBJ2-3; maybe TRBD1 (6 bases). Germline CDR1 SGHRS, CDR2 YFSETQ. The CDR3 extends over 11 amino acids. Trimming stripped 0 bases from V and 14 bases from J, with 10 bases between. The CDR3 nucleotides read TGCGCCAGCAGCTTGGGGGGGCCCGCGTATTTT. As protein: CASSLGGPAYF.

This clonotype was detected only a few times. The rearrangement joins TRBV28 to TRBJ2-7; tentatively, D is TRBD2 (5 bases). Trimming stripped 6 bases from V and 4 bases from J, with 16 bases between. Germline V gene sequence: CDR1 MDHEN, CDR2 SYDVKM. The CDR3 covers 14 residues. DNA of the CDR3: TGTGCCAGCAGCCTGGTGGTCGGGGTATACGAGCAGTACTTC. This codes for CASSLVVGVYEQYF.

This clonotype was detected a few times. The chain uses TRBV20-1 and TRBJ1-2; D ambiguous. The CDR3 consists of 12 residues. Trimming left V 7 bases short and J 5 bases short, with 14 bases between. The germline V gene has CDR1 DFQATT and CDR2 SNEGSKA (reference sequence). The CDR3: CSVKVQSYGYTF. CDR3 in DNA: TGCAGTGTTAAGGTCCAAAGTTATGGCTACACCTTC.

This clonotype was detected many times. The V and J genes are TRBV3-1 and TRBJ2-5; TRBD1 matches at 9 bases. Trimming cost V 4 bases and J 4 bases; bases outside gene matches: 7. CDR1 is LGHDT and CDR2 is YNNKEL in the germline V gene (reference sequence). This CDR3 comprises 15 residues. DNA of the CDR3: TGTGCCAGCAGCCTATACGGGACAGGGACAGAGACCCAGTACTTC. Amino acids: CASSLYGTGTETQYF.

V is TRBV18 and J is TRBJ1-1; TRBD1 is a possible D gene (5 bases). The CDR3 consists of 14 residues. V was clipped by 4 bases and J by 0 bases, with 9 bases between them. Germline CDR1 is KGHSH and CDR2 is LQKENI. CDR3 DNA: TGTGCCAGCTCACTAGACAGTCTGAACACTGAAGCTTTCTTT. Translation: CASSLDSLNTEAFF.

This clonotype was detected many times. V usage is TRBV6-2 or TRBV6-3 and J usage is TRBJ2-1, with D possibly TRBD2 on 7 matching bases. Germline CDR1 and CDR2: MNHEY and SVGEGT. The CDR3 sequence is 17 residues long. V was cut by 4 bases and J by 0 bases, with 16 bases left in between. CDR3 sequence: CASSSMGGGASYNEQFF. Here the CDR3 DNA reads TGTGCCAGCAGTTCGATGGGTGGGGGGGCCTCCTACAATGAGCAGTTCTTC.

The chain joins TRBV9 to TRBJ2-2; 8 bases are a match to TRBD1. Germline loops: CDR1 SGDLS, CDR2 YYNGEE. The length of the CDR3 is 16 residues. Trimming at V came to 4 bases and at J to 4 bases, leaving 9 bases not matched to a gene. CDR3 sequence reads: CASSSRGQGSTGELFF. The CDR3 region has the DNA TGTGCCAGCAGCTCTAGAGGACAGGGAAGCACCGGGGAGCTGTTTTTT. Drawing the rest from reference TRBV9 and TRBJ2-2, the complete variable domain is DSGVTQTPKHLITATGQRVTLRCSPRSGDLSVYWYQQSLDQGLQFLIQYYNGEERAKGNILERFSAQQFPDLHSELNLSSLELGDSALYFCASSSRGQGSTGELFFGEGSRLTVL.

The rearrangement uses TRBV2 and TRBJ2-1, with 9 bases fitting TRBD2. This CDR3 spans 19 amino acids. Trimming removed 8 bases from V and 9 bases from J; junction bases left unmatched: 26. Germline V lookup: CDR1 SNHLY, CDR2 FYNNEI. The CDR3 here is CASQLRAQRGAPRYGEQFF. In DNA form, the CDR3 reads TGTGCCAGCCAACTCAGGGCACAGCGGGGGGCCCCACGCTACGGTGAGCAGTTCTTC. Supplemented by reference TRBV2 and TRBJ2-1, the full variable domain reads EPEVTQTPSHQVTQMGQEVILRCVPISNHLYFYWYRQILGQKVEFLVSFYNNEISEKSEIFDDQFSVERPDGSNFTLKIRSTKLEDSAMYFCASQLRAQRGAPRYGEQFFGPGTRLTVL.

The gene calls are TRBV4-1 and TRBJ1-5; no reliable D call. Germline V gene sequence: CDR1 MGHRA, CDR2 YSYEKL. The CDR3 sequence is 13 residues long. Trimming cost V 1 base and J 6 bases, with 7 bases left between them. CDR3 region: CASSQGLFQPQHF. The DNA of the CDR3 is TGCGCCAGCAGCCAAGGCCTTTTTCAGCCCCAGCATTTT.

This clonotype was detected only a few times. This chain links TRBV5-8 with TRBJ2-2; tentative D call: TRBD2 (5 bases). The length of the CDR3 is 14 residues. Trimming took off 4 bases at V and 8 bases at J, with 15 bases between the two ends. Germline V lookup: CDR1 SGHTS, CDR2 YDEGEE. CDR3 in amino acids: CASSPPWELGELFF. In nucleotides, the CDR3 is TGTGCCAGCAGCCCCCCCTGGGAGTTAGGGGAGCTGTTTTTT.

This clonotype was seen at least ten times. The chain joins TRBV3-1 to TRBJ1-5; D uncertain. V lost 0 bases, J lost 11 bases, and 20 bases lay in between. CDR3 length: 16 amino acids. Germline values: CDR1 LGHDT, CDR2 YNNKEL (reference sequence). CDR3 loop: CASSQDGGQPRSAQHF. As DNA, the CDR3 is TGTGCCAGCAGCCAAGATGGAGGCCAGCCGAGGTCAGCCCAGCATTTT.

The V and J genes are TRBV9 and TRBJ2-7; D remains unclear. V dropped 0 bases and J dropped 9 bases, with 13 bases sitting between them. This CDR3 is built from 13 residues. Germline V gives CDR1 SGDLS, CDR2 YYNGEE. The CDR3 here is CASSVVIGAAQYF. DNA for the CDR3: TGTGCCAGCAGCGTAGTGATAGGCGCAGCGCAGTACTTC.

This chain uses TRBV6-5 with TRBJ1-2, with a possible D match to TRBD1 (5 bases). CDR1 MNHEY and CDR2 SVGAGI come from the germline V gene. Between the trimmed V and J ends, which lost 2 bases and 4 bases, there was a span of 11 bases. The CDR3 totals 14 residues. CDR3 residues: CASSYKGPSYGYTF. The CDR3 coding sequence is TGTGCCAGCAGTTACAAGGGGCCGAGCTATGGCTACACCTTC.

The sample holds a few counts of this clonotype. CDR3 region: CASSSVYRDSSYEQYF. DNA of the CDR3: TGTGCCAGCAGTTCCGTATACCGGGACTCGTCCTACGAGCAGTACTTC. The chain is built from TRBV28 and TRBJ2-7; tentatively, D is TRBD2 (6 bases). V was trimmed by 4 bases and J by 1 base, leaving 17 bases between them. The V gene's germline CDR1 is MDHEN and CDR2 SYDVKM. The CDR3 loop spans 16 amino acids.